One sample yielded the 14 T cell receptor beta chains listed below, sequenced in a study of control samples from healthy donors and cancer patients. Sequencing was performed with immunoSEQ multiplex PCR; in TCRdb, only in-frame clones are kept and a portion is missing. The sample gives 65,000 to 95,000 clones, over 75% of which show up once; roughly 20% is in the top ten. Sequenced material: blood. The receptors originated from a middle-aged man in good health.

V and J are TRBV5-6 and TRBJ1-1; possibly TRBD1 for D (6 bases). The CDR3 is made up of 13 amino acids. V was shortened by 4 bases and J by 3 bases, with 10 bases between the two germline ends. CDR1 SGHDT and CDR2 YYEEEE come from the germline V gene. This CDR3 reads CASSQGHYTEAFF. DNA of the CDR3: TGTGCCAGCAGCCAGGGACATTACACTGAAGCTTTCTTT.

The chain links TRBV10-1 to TRBJ2-1; no reliable D call. Deletions cut 6 bases from V and 5 bases from J, with 11 bases between. CDR3 length: 13 amino acids. Germline values: CDR1 WNHNN, CDR2 SYGVQD (reference sequence). CDR3 sequence: CASSIGRDNEQFF. The CDR3 DNA reads TGCGCCAGCAGCATAGGGCGCGACAATGAGCAGTTCTTC.

This chain uses TRBV4-1 with TRBJ1-5; D remains ambiguous. The CDR3 has 17 residues. V gave up 0 bases and J gave up 0 bases, with 12 bases separating them. CDR1 and CDR2 (germline): MGHRA, YSYEKL. CDR3 loop: CASSQDSTFYSNQPQHF. The CDR3 DNA reads as TGCGCCAGCAGCCAAGATTCCACATTTTATAGCAATCAGCCCCAGCATTTT.

V gene TRBV5-4 combines with J gene TRBJ2-5, with 10 bases that match TRBD1. The CDR3 runs 16 residues. Germline-derived CDR1 and CDR2 are SGHNT and YYREEE (reference sequence). V was clipped by 4 bases and J by 2 bases; unmatched bases: 8. The CDR3 nucleotides are TGTGCCAGCAGCCCACGTGGGACAGGGGAGCAAGAGACCCAGTACTTC. Translated, it gives CASSPRGTGEQETQYF. The complete variable domain, with remaining parts taken from reference TRBV5-4 and TRBJ2-5, reads ETGVTQSPTHLIKTRGQQVTLRCSSQSGHNTVSWYQQALGQGPQFIFQYYREEENGRGNFPPRFSGLQFPNYSSELNVNALELDDSALYLCASSPRGTGEQETQYFGPGTRLLVL.

The DNA of the CDR3 is TGTGCCTGGAGTGGGCCCTACCACACCTTC. Translating gives CAWSGPYHTF. This chain joins TRBV30 and TRBJ1-2; D call uncertain. Germline CDR1 is GTSNPN and CDR2 is SVGIG (reference sequence). Trimming cost V 1 base and J 12 bases, with 9 bases left between them. The CDR3 spans 10 residues.

V and J are TRBV11-2 and TRBJ2-7; D gene ambiguous. V lost 0 bases and J lost 6, with 9 bases in between. CDR3 length: 13 amino acids. CDR1 is SGHAT, CDR2 FQNNGV, per germline. CDR3 coding DNA: TGTGCCAGCAGCTTAGATGGGCTAGGCGAGCAGTACTTC. Protein: CASSLDGLGEQYF.

The chain has TRBV7-2 and TRBJ2-1, with D perhaps matching TRBD2 (5 bases). The CDR3 is 15 amino acids. V lost 3 bases and J lost 1, with 10 bases in between. Germline CDR1 and CDR2: SGHTA and FQGNSA. The CDR3 region is CASSFQSGSYNEQFF. CDR3 nucleotide sequence: TGTGCCAGCAGCTTTCAAAGCGGTTCCTACAATGAGCAGTTCTTC.

The genes are TRBV10-3 and TRBJ2-3; no reliable D call. CDR3 length: 13 amino acids. V lost 2 bases and J 3 bases, leaving 6 bases between the germline ends. Germline values: CDR1 ENHRY, CDR2 SYGVKD. The CDR3 reads CAISEGGTDTQYF. In nucleotides, the CDR3 is TGTGCCATCAGTGAGGGTGGGACAGATACGCAGTATTTT.

The chain recombines TRBV6-5 with TRBJ2-1; maybe TRBD2 (6 bases). V lost 2 bases and J lost 5, with 10 bases in between. The germline gives CDR1 MNHEY, CDR2 SVGAGI. The CDR3 consists of 14 residues. CDR3 in DNA: TGTGCCAGCAGTTACGGTTGGGGGGACAATGAGCAGTTCTTC. As protein: CASSYGWGDNEQFF.

The genes are TRBV7-9 and TRBJ2-5; D is perhaps TRBD1 (5 bases). The CDR3 totals 14 residues. The germline V gene has CDR1 SEHNR and CDR2 FQNEAQ (reference sequence). With 2 bases removed from V and 5 bases from J, the gap between germline ends came to 12 bases. Written as DNA, the CDR3 is TGTGCCAGCAGCTTACAAGGGGCGCGGGAGACCCAGTACTTC. Protein sequence: CASSLQGARETQYF.

The chain carries TRBV5-6 and TRBJ1-4; 8 bases match TRBD1. Germline V gene lookup returns CDR1 SGHDT and CDR2 YYEEEE. The junction had 4 bases not matched to a gene; V was cut back by 0 bases and J by 6 bases. This CDR3 has 15 residues. The CDR3 spells CASSLVTGGYEKLFF. Here the CDR3 DNA reads TGTGCCAGCAGCTTGGTTACAGGGGGTTATGAAAAACTGTTTTTT. Together with reference TRBV5-6 and TRBJ1-4, the CDR3 gives the full variable domain: DAGVTQSPTHLIKTRGQQVTLRCSPKSGHDTVSWYQQALGQGPQFIFQYYEEEERQRGNFPDRFSGHQFPNYSSELNVNALLLGDSALYLCASSLVTGGYEKLFFGSGTQLSVL.

This chain links TRBV5-4 with TRBJ2-2; D may be TRBD1 (6 bases). The CDR3 covers 15 residues. Germline V CDR1 and CDR2: SGHNT, YYREEE (reference sequence). Trimming pared 1 base from V and 3 bases from J, leaving 10 bases between. Here the CDR3 reads CASSLQGRDTGELFF. The DNA for the CDR3 is TGTGCCAGCAGCTTGCAGGGGCGCGACACCGGGGAGCTGTTTTTT.

The V gene is TRBV19, the J gene TRBJ2-7; 13 nucleotides match TRBD2. Losses at the gene ends were 1 base for V and 2 bases for J; bases not matched to a gene: 8. Germline CDR1 LNHDA, CDR2 SQIVND (reference sequence). The CDR3 loop spans 18 amino acids. CDR3 sequence reads: CASSIAPRTSGGTYEQYF. CDR3 nucleotides: TGTGCCAGTAGTATAGCCCCTCGGACTAGCGGGGGAACCTACGAGCAGTACTTC.

The CDR3 DNA reads TGTGCCAGCTCACAAGGACAGGAATTCTATGGCTACACCTTC. It specifies CASSQGQEFYGYTF. This chain joins TRBV18 and TRBJ1-2; TRBD1 matches 7 bases. V trimming: 4 bases; J trimming: 4 bases; junction bases outside the gene matches: 6. The CDR3 length is 14 residues. From germline, CDR1 is KGHSH and CDR2 LQKENI.